Listed below are T cell receptor beta chains from one sample, sequenced in a study of CD4 T cells in relation to SARS-CoV-2 and coronaviruses. These receptors' antigens are unknown. Libraries were prepared by immunoSEQ multiplex PCR; TCRdb keeps only in-frame clonotypes and omits some of them. The profile shows 17,000 or so clones, over 60% of them singletons. The material sequenced was CD4+ T cells from PBMCs, cultured in vitro. The receptor set was obtained from a human donor in good health. The CDR3 runs from the conserved cysteine through the conserved F or W. A D gene is named only where the DNA matches it firmly. Rows may omit the clone size; those that give it use once, few, many or a size class.

clone size	CDR3 length	J gene	D gene	V gene	CDR3 protein	CDR3 DNA
NA	16	TRBJ2-5	TRBD1	TRBV28	CASSSPGQGGQETQYF	TGTGCCAGCAGTTCCCCGGGACAGGGGGGGCAAGAGACCCAGTACTTC
NA	14	TRBJ1-5	NA	TRBV19	CASSIKTAGQPQHF	TGTGCCAGTAGTATTAAGACAGCCGGTCAGCCCCAGCATTTT
once	11	TRBJ2-7	NA	TRBV29-1	CSVSTGPEQYF	TGCAGCGTTTCGACGGGACCAGAGCAGTACTTC
few	14	TRBJ2-7	NA	TRBV5-1	CASSLMINTYEQYF	TGCGCCAGCAGCCTCATGATTAATACCTACGAGCAGTACTTC
NA	13	TRBJ2-7	NA	TRBV12-3/TRBV12-4	CASSLSGTYEQYF	TGTGCCAGCAGTTTAAGTGGGACCTACGAGCAGTACTTC
NA	14	TRBJ2-7	NA	TRBV18	CASSRIMASDEQYF	TGTGCCAGCTCACGCATCATGGCCTCCGACGAGCAGTACTTC
few	16	TRBJ1-2	TRBD1	TRBV14	CASSQLLIGTGRDYTF	TGTGCCAGCAGCCAACTGCTTATAGGGACAGGGCGTGACTACACCTTC
NA	15	TRBJ1-4	NA	TRBV30	CAWSPNDRINEKLFF	TGTGCCTGGAGCCCAAACGACAGAATAAATGAAAAACTGTTTTTT
few	17	TRBJ2-1	NA	TRBV18	CASSPRIARSGFDEQFF	TGTGCCAGCTCACCACGAATTGCACGGAGTGGATTCGATGAGCAGTTCTTC
once	14	TRBJ1-1	NA	TRBV19	CASSIDGMNTEAFF	TGTGCCAGTAGTATAGACGGCATGAACACTGAAGCTTTCTTT
NA	13	TRBJ2-7	TRBD1	TRBV2	CASDGDSSYEQYF	TGTGCCAGTGATGGGGACAGTTCCTACGAGCAGTACTTC
NA	14	TRBJ2-1	NA	TRBV2	CASSEAGTPGEQFF	TGTGCCAGCAGTGAAGCTGGGACCCCGGGGGAGCAGTTCTTC
few	14	TRBJ2-5	NA	TRBV19	CASSIGGSQETQYF	TGTGCCAGTAGTATAGGTGGGAGCCAAGAGACCCAGTACTTC
NA	14	TRBJ2-2	NA	TRBV19	CASSMQAPPGELFF	TGTGCCAGTAGTATGCAAGCTCCTCCCGGGGAGCTGTTTTTT
NA	15	TRBJ2-1	TRBD2	TRBV19	CATSPLAGDYNEQFF	TGTGCGACCTCACCTTTAGCGGGAGACTACAATGAGCAGTTCTTC
NA	14	TRBJ2-3	NA	TRBV10-3	CAIREGRLADTQYF	TGTGCCATCAGGGAGGGGAGATTAGCAGATACGCAGTATTTT
few	14	TRBJ2-3	NA	TRBV30	CAWSAVFSTDTQYF	TGTGCCTGGAGTGCTGTTTTTAGCACAGATACGCAGTATTTT
NA	15	TRBJ2-2	NA	TRBV19	CASSKSGLNTGELFF	TGTGCCAGTAGTAAATCGGGACTCAACACCGGGGAGCTGTTTTTT
NA	15	TRBJ1-1	NA	TRBV27	CASSLSPGPYTEAFF	TGTGCCAGCAGTTTATCGCCGGGACCCTACACTGAAGCTTTCTTT
NA	14	TRBJ1-1	NA	TRBV5-1	CASSLTPGTLVSFF	TGCGCCAGCAGCTTGACACCGGGAACTCTGGTTTCTTTCTTT
NA	15	TRBJ1-3	NA	TRBV9	CASSVGNREGNTIYF	TGTGCCAGCAGCGTAGGGAACAGGGAAGGGAACACCATATATTTT
NA	13	TRBJ2-3	TRBD1	TRBV18	CASSRQGPDTQYF	TGTGCCAGCTCGCGACAGGGCCCAGATACGCAGTATTTT
NA	14	TRBJ2-2	TRBD2	TRBV24-1	CATGLAGVAGELFF	TGTGCCACCGGACTAGCGGGAGTGGCCGGGGAGCTGTTTTTT
few	15	TRBJ1-2	NA	TRBV7-3	CASSLNGGNEYGYTF	TGTGCCAGCAGCTTAAACGGGGGCAACGAGTATGGCTACACCTTC
NA	14	TRBJ2-1	NA	TRBV5-1	CASKDTRPYNEQFF	TGCGCCAGCAAAGATACTAGACCCTACAATGAGCAGTTCTTC
NA	15	TRBJ2-3	TRBD2	TRBV19	CASSITSGITDTQYF	TGTGCCAGTAGTATCACTAGCGGGATCACAGATACGCAGTATTTT
NA	13	TRBJ2-5	NA	TRBV7-3	CASSQQDSSTQYF	TGTGCCAGCAGCCAGCAGGACAGTAGCACCCAGTACTTC
NA	16	TRBJ1-5	TRBD1	TRBV27	CASSPHRGTNNQPQHF	TGTGCCAGCAGTCCGCACAGGGGCACAAACAATCAGCCCCAGCATTTT
few	14	TRBJ1-3	NA	TRBV19	CATGKGGSGNTIYF	TGTGCCACAGGAAAGGGGGGCTCTGGAAACACCATATATTTT
NA	14	TRBJ2-1	NA	TRBV11-1	CASSLTAGAVEQFF	TGTGCCAGCAGCTTAACAGCCGGAGCGGTTGAGCAGTTCTTC
once	13	TRBJ2-7	NA	TRBV25-1	CASMEDNLYEQYF	TGTGCCAGCATGGAAGACAACCTATACGAGCAGTACTTC
NA	16	TRBJ2-7	NA	TRBV30	CAWSGTVLAARNEQYF	TGTGCCTGGAGTGGGACAGTCCTAGCGGCTCGGAACGAGCAGTACTTC
NA	14	TRBJ1-1	NA	TRBV11-2	CASSLGQSWTEAFF	TGTGCCAGCAGCTTAGGGCAGTCGTGGACTGAAGCTTTCTTT
NA	15	TRBJ2-1	NA	TRBV5-4	CASSLDQGTYNEQFF	TGTGCCAGCAGCTTGGATCAGGGAACCTACAATGAGCAGTTCTTC
NA	14	TRBJ2-7	NA	TRBV30	CAWSVGISLYEQYF	TGTGCCTGGAGTGTAGGGATTAGCCTCTACGAGCAGTACTTC
NA	13	TRBJ2-7	NA	TRBV12-3/TRBV12-4	CASSLTSSYEQYF	TGTGCCAGCAGTTTAACCAGCTCCTACGAGCAGTACTTC
NA	14	TRBJ1-6	TRBD1	TRBV3-1/TRBV3-2	CASSRRTGESPLHF	TGTGCCAGCAGCCGCAGGACAGGGGAATCACCCCTCCACTTT
few	14	TRBJ2-7	NA	TRBV18	CASSTQGLGHEQYF	TGTGCCAGCTCAACACAGGGTTTGGGCCACGAGCAGTACTTC
NA	14	TRBJ2-3	TRBD2	TRBV5-4	CASSWTSTTDTQYF	TGTGCCAGCAGCTGGACTAGTACGACAGATACGCAGTATTTT
NA	15	TRBJ2-7	NA	TRBV19	CASSIGQTLSYEQYF	TGTGCCAGTAGTATAGGACAAACCCTCTCCTACGAGCAGTACTTC
once	16	TRBJ1-1	NA	TRBV9	CASSGPLGGEDTEAFF	TGTGCCAGCAGCGGCCCCCTTGGGGGGGAGGACACTGAAGCTTTCTTT
NA	15	TRBJ2-7	NA	TRBV5-6	CASSPRDVLSYEQYF	TGTGCCAGCAGCCCCCGGGACGTCCTCTCCTACGAGCAGTACTTC
few	14	TRBJ1-1	NA	TRBV10-3	CATSPRQEYTEAFF	TGTGCCACCTCCCCCCGGCAGGAATACACTGAAGCTTTCTTT
NA	13	TRBJ1-1	NA	TRBV12-3/TRBV12-4	CASSLVGVTEAFF	TGTGCCAGCAGTTTAGTGGGAGTCACTGAAGCTTTCTTT
NA	15	TRBJ1-2	NA	TRBV6-5	CASSKNRDGRYGYTF	TGTGCCAGCAGTAAAAACCGGGACGGTCGCTATGGCTACACCTTC